The rows below give T cell receptor beta chains drawn from one sample of a study of molecular identifiers for immune sequencing clone quantification. TCRdb recomputed calls from the PCR reads with MiXCR, one row per CDR3 protein. The sample lists some 680,000 distinct CDR3 sequences, 25% occurring once. Sequencing input: naive CD8+ T cells from blood, with Jurkat cell RNA spiked in. Receptor source: a human donor in good health. Some libraries in this study had Jurkat cell RNA spiked in. Each CDR3 is given with its conserved first and last residue. A D gene is named only where the DNA matches it firmly. Part of the rows lack a size; the others show once, few, many or a class for expanded clones.

clone_size j_call v_call d_call cdr3_aa cdr3_nt
- TRBJ1-4 TRBV12-3/TRBV12-4 - CATQRAPGNGWTNEKLFF TGTGCCACCCAACGTGCACCGGGCAACGGGTGGACTAATGAAAAACTGTTTTTT
- TRBJ2-2 TRBV27 - CASSLRGFAGELFF TGTGCCAGCAGTTTGAGGGGTTTTGCCGGGGAGCTGTTTTTT
few TRBJ1-5 TRBV5-6 - CASSLGGSGGNQPQHF TGTGCCAGCAGCTTGGGGGGGTCGGGTGGGAATCAGCCCCAGCATTTT
- TRBJ1-1 TRBV5-1 - CASSLMSGDTEAFF TGCGCCAGCAGCTTAATGTCAGGGGACACTGAAGCTTTCTTT
few TRBJ2-7 TRBV20-1 - CSGTRGASYEQYF TGCAGTGGAACCCGCGGTGCGTCCTACGAGCAGTACTTC
few TRBJ2-7 TRBV7-6 - CASSLGQPLGSYEQYF TGTGCCAGCAGCCTCGGACAGCCCCTTGGCTCCTACGAGCAGTACTTC
many TRBJ2-3 TRBV19 - CASSIFGTASSTDTQYF TGTGCCAGTAGTATATTCGGGACCGCATCTAGCACAGATACGCAGTATTTT
many TRBJ2-7 TRBV28 TRBD2 CASHFAGGSGYEQYF TGTGCCAGCCATTTTGCGGGAGGGTCGGGCTACGAGCAGTACTTC
many TRBJ1-1 TRBV7-9 - CASSFLSSTANTEAFF TGTGCCAGCAGCTTCCTCTCCTCGACAGCGAACACTGAAGCTTTCTTT
few TRBJ1-5 TRBV6-1 TRBD1 CASRETGGINQPQHF TGTGCCAGCAGGGAAACAGGGGGGATCAATCAGCCCCAGCATTTT
few TRBJ1-4 TRBV7-9 - CASSPPPDNEKRCF TGTGCCAGCAGCCCCCCCCCCGACAATGAGAAACGGTGTTTT
- TRBJ2-1 TRBV29-1 TRBD2 CSVLTSVNEQFF TGCAGCGTTTTGACTAGCGTAAATGAGCAGTTCTTC
- TRBJ1-6 TRBV11-2 - CASSSGQRETYNSPLHF TGTGCCAGCAGCTCTGGACAGCGAGAGACCTATAATTCACCCCTCCACTTT
many TRBJ2-1 TRBV4-3 - CASSQDFVPGYEQFF TGCGCCAGCAGCCAAGATTTCGTCCCGGGGTATGAGCAGTTCTTC
- TRBJ2-5 TRBV28 - CASSLGSYSQETQYF TGTGCCAGCAGTTTAGGTTCTTACAGCCAAGAGACCCAGTACTTC
- TRBJ1-3 TRBV14 - CASSQVASGGNTIYF TGTGCCAGCAGCCAAGTGGCCTCGGGCGGAAACACCATATATTTT
many TRBJ1-1 TRBV7-9 - CASSLGVGVYTEAFF TGTGCCAGCAGCTTAGGGGTAGGCGTGTACACTGAAGCTTTCTTT
- TRBJ2-7 TRBV29-1 - CSVVWADEQYF TGCAGCGTTGTTTGGGCCGACGAGCAGTACTTC
few TRBJ2-1 TRBV6-6 TRBD2 CASSSSGGPSYNEQFF TGTGCCAGCAGCTCTAGCGGGGGGCCCTCCTACAATGAGCAGTTCTTC
- TRBJ1-1 TRBV12-3/TRBV12-4 - CAGSLGRAWSTEAFF TGTGCCGGCAGTTTGGGCAGGGCTTGGTCGACTGAAGCTTTCTTT
once TRBJ2-4 TRBV19 TRBD1 CASSGDRGPRNIQHF TGTGCCAGTAGTGGCGACAGGGGGCCGAGAAACATTCAGCACTTC
many TRBJ2-3 TRBV20-1 - CSAEGSDTQYF TGCAGTGCGGAGGGATCAGATACGCAGTATTTT
- TRBJ2-2 TRBV4-3 - CASSQDSGAYTGELFF TGCGCCAGCAGCCAAGATTCGGGAGCGTACACCGGGGAGCTGTTTTTT
many TRBJ2-1 TRBV28 TRBD2 CASQTSGRVFF TGTGCCAGCCAGACTAGCGGGAGGGTGTTCTTC
- TRBJ2-7 TRBV4-3 - CASSQDSASSYEQYF TGCGCCAGCAGCCAAGATTCAGCTAGCTCCTACGAGCAGTACTTC
- TRBJ2-7 TRBV6-1 TRBD1 CASSADRAYYEQYF TGTGCCAGCAGTGCGGACAGGGCTTACTACGAGCAGTACTTC
few TRBJ1-4 TRBV4-1 - CASSQEGAGAIEKLFF TGCGCCAGCAGCCAAGAAGGTGCTGGGGCAATAGAAAAACTGTTTTTT
few TRBJ2-2 TRBV4-1 - CASSQDAIRAGELFF TGCGCCAGCAGCCAAGACGCCATTAGGGCCGGGGAGCTGTTTTTT
- TRBJ2-6 TRBV9 - CASSPRDWGSGANVLTF TGTGCCAGCAGCCCGCGGGACTGGGGCTCTGGGGCCAACGTCCTGACTTTC
few TRBJ2-3 TRBV4-2 TRBD2 CASGPTSGRFTDTQYF TGTGCCAGCGGACCGACTAGCGGGAGGTTCACAGATACGCAGTATTTT
many TRBJ1-1 TRBV5-1 - CASSLEGIETEAFF TGCGCCAGCAGCTTGGAAGGGATCGAGACTGAAGCTTTCTTT
many TRBJ2-5 TRBV5-4 - CASSFDSQETQYF TGTGCCAGCAGCTTTGACAGTCAAGAGACCCAGTACTTC
many TRBJ2-3 TRBV30 - CAWSVEASTDTQYF TGTGCCTGGAGTGTGGAAGCGTCCACAGATACGCAGTATTTT
many TRBJ2-2 TRBV4-2 - CASSQSGRVEELFF TGTGCCAGCAGCCAGTCAGGGAGAGTTGAGGAGCTGTTTTTT
- TRBJ2-3 TRBV20-1 TRBD2 CSARDIAGGQGHTDTQYF TGCAGTGCTAGAGACATAGCGGGGGGTCAGGGCCACACAGATACGCAGTATTTT
- TRBJ2-7 TRBV25-1 - CASSEPGQYEQYF TGTGCCAGCAGTGAACCCGGACAGTACGAGCAGTACTTC
few TRBJ2-1 TRBV13 TRBD1 CASSLRDRVYEQFF TGTGCCAGCAGCTTACGGGACAGGGTCTATGAGCAGTTCTTC
- TRBJ2-1 TRBV5-3 TRBD2 CPPRGLAGGPGEQFF TGTCCCCCCCGGGGGCTCGCGGGGGGGCCTGGTGAGCAGTTCTTC
- TRBJ1-4 TRBV2 - CASSADPGAEKLFF TGTGCCAGCAGCGCCGACCCTGGGGCTGAAAAACTGTTTTTT
many TRBJ2-7 TRBV5-1 - CASSLDPGKPYEQYF TGCGCCAGCAGCTTGGATCCTGGAAAACCCTACGAGCAGTACTTC
many TRBJ1-4 TRBV29-1 - CSAEGRFNEKLFF TGCAGCGCCGAGGGACGGTTTAATGAAAAACTGTTTTTT
- TRBJ1-4 TRBV19 - CASSTTDWGATNEKLFF TGTGCCAGTAGTACGACCGACTGGGGGGCAACTAATGAAAAACTGTTTTTT
few TRBJ2-5 TRBV3-1 - CASSPPPGGLETQYF TGTGCCAGCAGCCCCCCCCCCGGCGGATTGGAGACCCAGTACTTC
many TRBJ2-3 TRBV20-1 - CSASFGQPSTDTQYF TGCAGTGCTAGTTTCGGTCAGCCCAGCACAGATACGCAGTATTTT
many TRBJ1-1 TRBV29-1 - CSAPFGQTNTEAFF TGCAGCGCCCCGTTCGGACAGACGAACACTGAAGCTTTCTTT
many TRBJ2-2 TRBV7-9 - CASSPLPGPGELFF TGTGCCAGCAGCCCCCTGCCTGGCCCCGGGGAGCTGTTTTTT
few TRBJ2-5 TRBV7-6 - CASSIGRRQETQYF TGTGCCAGCAGCATCGGACGTCGGCAAGAGACCCAGTACTTC
many TRBJ2-3 TRBV7-9 - CASSPTPYRVTDTQYF TGTGCCAGCAGCCCAACCCCGTACAGGGTCACAGATACGCAGTATTTT
many TRBJ2-7 TRBV7-9 TRBD1 CASSLAGQSYEQYF TGTGCCAGCAGCTTAGCGGGACAGTCCTACGAGCAGTACTTC
- TRBJ2-5 TRBV7-9 - CASSPKGLGTQYF TGTGCCAGCAGCCCCAAAGGTCTAGGGACCCAGTACTTC
few TRBJ2-3 TRBV11-2 TRBD2 CATGGGLRTDTQYF TGTGCCACCGGCGGGGGACTACGCACAGATACGCAGTATTTT
once TRBJ2-1 TRBV13 - CARSPGVGGGYEQFF TGTGCCAGAAGCCCAGGGGTGGGCGGCGGATATGAGCAGTTCTTC
once TRBJ1-6 TRBV28 TRBD1 CASRPQGQGWALHF TGTGCCAGCAGACCACAGGGGCAAGGGTGGGCCCTCCACTTT
- TRBJ2-5 TRBV9 TRBD1 CASSLAAGGVQETQYF TGTGCCAGCAGCCTTGCGGCAGGGGGAGTCCAAGAGACCCAGTACTTC